One and the same sample provided the 3 T cell receptor beta chains below, sequenced in a study of CD8+CD57+ T cells in acquired aplastic anemia. The template used for profiling TCR beta VDJ and CDR3 was genomic DNA. TCRdb recomputed calls from the reads with MiXCR, one row per CDR3 protein. This table holds around 150,000 distinct CDR3 sequences, 71% found once. All sequencing subjects had displayed CD8+CD57+ cell expansion on flow cytometry. Material for sequencing was sorted CD4+, CD8+, or CD8+CD57+ T cells (not recorded which) from PBMCs. These receptors all come from a human donor with aplastic anemia.

J is TRBJ1-2 and V is TRBV7-2, with D uncertain. From germline, CDR1 is SGHTA and CDR2 FQGNSA. The CDR3 contains 12 residues. With 6 bases removed from V and 9 bases from J, the gap between germline ends came to 14 bases. CDR3 sequence (DNA): TGTGCCAGCAGTTTCTCTCCCAACCGCTACACCTTC. Translating gives CASSFSPNRYTF.

The CDR3 bases are TGTGCCATCAGGTCCGACGGGGCTGGAAACACCATATATTTT. As protein: CAIRSDGAGNTIYF. The chain carries TRBV10-3 and TRBJ1-3; D gene unclear. The CDR3 runs 14 residues. Between the trimmed V and J ends, which lost 6 bases and 2 bases, there was a span of 11 bases. The germline CDR1 and CDR2 sequences are ENHRY and SYGVKD.

The chain is built from TRBV15 and TRBJ1-1; 7 nucleotides match TRBD1. Germline CDR1 is LNHNV and CDR2 is YYDKDF (reference sequence). This CDR3 has 15 residues. V lost 1 base, J lost 4 bases, and 6 bases stayed unmatched. The CDR3 bases are TGTGCCACCAGCAGAGGGAGGGGGCTGGGCACTGAAGCTTTCTTT. It translates to CATSRGRGLGTEAFF.